One sample yielded the 23 T cell receptor beta chains listed below, sequenced in a study of human versus mouse CDR3 diversity and MHC coevolution. Sequencing used immunoSEQ multiplex PCR; TCRdb keeps in-frame clones, though not all of them. The sample holds about 77,000 clones; less than 95% are singletons and the top ten take roughly 0.15%. The material sequenced was naive CD4+ T cells from blood. The subset here: CD45RO-negative CD62L-positive naive CD4 T cells. These receptors all stem from a person between 25 and 69 years old in good health.

V gene TRBV4-2 combines with J gene TRBJ1-1, with D tentatively TRBD1 (5 bases). Per the germline V gene, CDR1 is LGHNA and CDR2 is YNFKEQ. V was cut by 1 base and J by 11 bases, with 17 bases left in between. CDR3 length: 14 amino acids. CDR3 DNA: TGTGCCAGCAGCCAAGTTGGAGGGGAGCGGGGGGCTTTCTTT. Protein product: CASSQVGGERGAFF.

This chain connects TRBV30 to TRBJ1-6; D possibly corresponds to TRBD1 (6 bases). Per the germline V gene, CDR1 is GTSNPN and CDR2 is SVGIG (reference sequence). V was cut by 2 bases and J by 7 bases, with 18 bases left in between. CDR3 size: 16 residues. The CDR3 here is CAWSPNTGTPNSPLHF. The CDR3 DNA is TGTGCCTGGAGTCCGAACACCGGGACACCGAATTCACCCCTCCACTTT. The full variable domain, in which reference TRBV30 and TRBJ1-6 provide the parts outside the CDR3, is SQTIHQWPATLVQPVGSPLSLECTVEGTSNPNLYWYRQAAGRGLQLLFYSVGIGQISSEVPQNLSASRPQDRQFILSSKKLLLSDSGFYLCAWSPNTGTPNSPLHFGNGTRLTVT.

The chain couples TRBV4-1 to TRBJ2-7; D gene ambiguous. CDR1 is MGHRA and CDR2 is YSYEKL in the germline V gene. This CDR3 comprises 14 residues. V was shortened by 1 base and J by 1 base, with 8 bases between the two germline ends. The CDR3 loop reads CASSQVYSSYEQYF. The DNA of the CDR3 is TGCGCCAGCAGCCAAGTTTACAGTTCCTACGAGCAGTACTTC.

The chain joins TRBV5-4 to TRBJ2-2; D possibly corresponds to TRBD1 (5 bases). Trimming took 5 bases from V and 1 from J, leaving 12 bases between them. Germline-derived CDR1 and CDR2 are SGHNT and YYREEE (reference sequence). The length of the CDR3 is 15 residues. The CDR3 is CASSWTTKNTGELFF. The CDR3 nucleotides are TGTGCCAGCAGTTGGACAACGAAGAACACCGGGGAGCTGTTTTTT.

Here the CDR3 reads CASSPDSYNYGYTF. The CDR3 DNA is TGCGCCAGCAGCCCGGACAGCTATAACTATGGCTACACCTTC. The rearrangement uses TRBV5-1 and TRBJ1-2, with a tentative D call TRBD1 (6 bases). The CDR3 length is 14 residues. The V gene's germline CDR1 is SGHRS and CDR2 YFSETQ. V dropped 4 bases and J dropped 1 base, with 11 bases sitting between them.

The chain has TRBV6-6 and TRBJ2-7; 11 positions agree with TRBD1. The CDR3 has 13 residues. The V and J ends lost 10 bases and 2 bases, in that order; junction bases with no gene match: 4. The germline V gene encodes CDR1 MNHNY and CDR2 SVGAGI (reference sequence). The CDR3 is CATRTGGPYEQYF. CDR3 nucleotides: TGTGCCACCAGGACAGGGGGCCCCTACGAGCAGTACTTC.

The chain has TRBV10-3 and TRBJ1-2; maybe TRBD1 (5 bases). Trimming took 4 bases from V and 9 from J, leaving 12 bases between them. CDR3 length: 12 amino acids. Germline V gives CDR1 ENHRY, CDR2 SYGVKD. This CDR3 is CAISGTSDSYTF. CDR3 in DNA: TGTGCCATCAGTGGGACATCTGATAGCTACACCTTC.

V gene TRBV4-1 combines with J gene TRBJ1-2; D may be TRBD1 (6 bases). This CDR3 region has 15 residues. Between the trimmed V and J ends, which lost 0 bases and 5 bases, there was a span of 13 bases. CDR1 MGHRA and CDR2 YSYEKL come from the germline V gene. The CDR3 is CASSQEGAGIYGYTF. The CDR3 DNA reads TGCGCCAGCAGCCAAGAGGGGGCAGGGATTTATGGCTACACCTTC.

The chain is built from TRBV5-1 and TRBJ2-1, with 7 bases lining up with TRBD2. Germline CDR1 and CDR2: SGHRS and YFSETQ. The V and J ends lost 1 base and 7 bases, in that order; junction bases with no gene match: 8. The CDR3 totals 15 residues. The CDR3: CASSLFPGEGNEQFF. CDR3 DNA: TGCGCCAGCAGCTTGTTCCCCGGGGAGGGTAATGAGCAGTTCTTC.

The chain couples TRBV30 to TRBJ2-7; 9 nucleotides line up with TRBD2. The CDR3 is 16 residues long. Germline CDR1 GTSNPN, CDR2 SVGIG (reference sequence). V gave up 5 bases and J gave up 3 bases; unmatched junction bases: 14. CDR3 DNA: TGTGCCTGGGGGAGGCTAGCGGGGAACCTCAACTACGAGCAGTACTTC. This codes for CAWGRLAGNLNYEQYF.

This clone was counted only a few times. The V gene is TRBV19, the J gene TRBJ1-4; possibly TRBD1 for D (6 bases). Germline V CDR1 and CDR2: LNHDA, SQIVND (reference sequence). Trimming removed 6 bases at V and 3 bases at J, with 11 bases between. This CDR3 spans 14 amino acids. CDR3 nucleotide sequence: TGTGCCAGTAGGGCCAGGGGCCCTAATGAAAAACTGTTTTTT. Translating it yields CASRARGPNEKLFF.

The CDR3, as DNA: TGTGCCAGTAGTATAGCCGGGATCTATGGCTACACCTTC. This sequence encodes CASSIAGIYGYTF. The chain has TRBV19 and TRBJ1-2; D is undetermined. V was shortened by 1 base and J by 4 bases, with 7 bases between the two germline ends. The germline V gene encodes CDR1 LNHDA and CDR2 SQIVND (reference sequence). The CDR3 spans 13 residues.

This rearrangement joins TRBV11-3 to TRBJ2-7; weak D call: TRBD2 (6 bases). The germline CDR1 and CDR2 sequences are SGHNT and YENEEA. The CDR3 is made up of 13 amino acids. The germline V and J ends were trimmed by 0 bases and 6 bases, with 9 bases remaining between them. The DNA of the CDR3 is TGTGCCAGCAGCTTAGAGGGGGACTCCGAGCAGTACTTC. Amino acid sequence: CASSLEGDSEQYF.

The chain combines TRBV25-1 with TRBJ1-3; D is possibly TRBD1 (6 bases). The V end lost 6 bases, the J end lost 0 bases, and 12 bases lay between the germline ends. CDR3 length: 15 amino acids. Germline V gives CDR1 MGHDK, CDR2 SYGVNS. CDR3 bases: TGTGCCAGCAGCAAACAGGGAACCTCTGGAAACACCATATATTTT. As protein: CASSKQGTSGNTIYF. The whole variable domain, remainder taken from reference TRBV25-1 and TRBJ1-3, is EADIYQTPRYLVIGTGKKITLECSQTMGHDKMYWYQQDPGMELHLIHYSYGVNSTEKGDLSSESTVSRIRTEHFPLTLESARPSHTSQYLCASSKQGTSGNTIYFGEGSWLTVV.

V gene TRBV2 combines with J gene TRBJ2-2; 10 bases are a match to TRBD2. Germline loops: CDR1 SNHLY, CDR2 FYNNEI. Trimming took 7 bases from V and 2 from J; bases not matched to a gene: 1. The CDR3 is 14 amino acids. The CDR3 sequence is CASTSGRNTGELFF. CDR3 bases: TGTGCCAGCACTAGCGGGAGAAACACCGGGGAGCTGTTTTTT. The variable domain in full, completed from reference TRBV2 and TRBJ2-2, reads EPEVTQTPSHQVTQMGQEVILRCVPISNHLYFYWYRQILGQKVEFLVSFYNNEISEKSEIFDDQFSVERPDGSNFTLKIRSTKLEDSAMYFCASTSGRNTGELFFGEGSRLTVL.

The V and J genes are TRBV5-5 and TRBJ2-3; TRBD2 matches 10 bases. Germline V gene sequence: CDR1 SGHKS, CDR2 YYEKEE (reference sequence). The CDR3 is 18 residues long. Trimming at V came to 2 bases and at J to 1 base, leaving 10 bases not matched to a gene. The CDR3 DNA sequence: TGTGCCAGCAGCTTCAGAGCGGGGGGGGGTGCGGGCACAGATACGCAGTATTTT. Encoded protein: CASSFRAGGGAGTDTQYF. Full variable domain (outside the CDR3, taken from reference TRBV5-5 and TRBJ2-3): DAGVTQSPTHLIKTRGQQVTLRCSPISGHKSVSWYQQVLGQGPQFIFQYYEKEERGRGNFPDRFSARQFPNYSSELNVNALLLGDSALYLCASSFRAGGGAGTDTQYFGPGTRLTVL.

The chain combines TRBV30 with TRBJ2-7; D not resolved. V was trimmed by 0 bases and J by 4 bases, leaving 19 bases between them. The CDR3 length is 16 residues. Germline CDR1 and CDR2: GTSNPN and SVGIG (reference sequence). CDR3: CAWSVPHNLMIYEQYF. CDR3 in DNA: TGTGCCTGGAGTGTACCCCACAATCTCATGATATACGAGCAGTACTTC. Full variable domain (missing parts from reference TRBV30 and TRBJ2-7): SQTIHQWPATLVQPVGSPLSLECTVEGTSNPNLYWYRQAAGRGLQLLFYSVGIGQISSEVPQNLSASRPQDRQFILSSKKLLLSDSGFYLCAWSVPHNLMIYEQYFGPGTRLTVT.

The chain links TRBV5-4 to TRBJ2-5, with 9 positions matching TRBD1. Trimming took 1 base from V and 4 from J; bases not matched to a gene: 5. This CDR3 spans 15 amino acids. Looked up from germline, CDR1 is SGHNT and CDR2 is YYREEE (reference sequence). The CDR3 reads CASSLLTGGGETQYF. The CDR3 DNA follows: TGTGCCAGCAGCTTGCTGACAGGGGGTGGAGAGACCCAGTACTTC. The variable domain in full, completed from reference TRBV5-4 and TRBJ2-5, reads ETGVTQSPTHLIKTRGQQVTLRCSSQSGHNTVSWYQQALGQGPQFIFQYYREEENGRGNFPPRFSGLQFPNYSSELNVNALELDDSALYLCASSLLTGGGETQYFGPGTRLLVL.

This chain links TRBV27 with TRBJ1-6; no definite D call. Trimming removed 6 bases at V and 9 bases at J, with 9 bases between. The CDR3 loop spans 12 amino acids. Germline V gene lookup returns CDR1 MNHEY and CDR2 SMNVEV (reference sequence). The CDR3 reads CASRLGLSPLHF. CDR3 coding DNA: TGTGCCAGCAGACTAGGTCTTTCACCCCTCCACTTT.

This clone was seen only a few times. This chain links TRBV7-9 with TRBJ1-5, with a weak D call TRBD1 (5 bases). Per germline, CDR1 SEHNR and CDR2 FQNEAQ (reference sequence). The CDR3 covers 13 residues. The V gene lost 4 bases and the J gene lost 7 bases, with 11 bases spanning the gap. The CDR3 DNA follows: TGTGCCAGCAGCTCTCAGGGCGGCCAGCCCCAGCATTTT. Its protein product is CASSSQGGQPQHF.

The chain is built from TRBV11-2 and TRBJ2-1; 8 bases agree with TRBD1. The CDR3 is made up of 15 amino acids. Looked up from germline, CDR1 is SGHAT and CDR2 is FQNNGV. V shed 2 bases and J 10 bases; nucleotides not matched to a gene: 10. CDR3 sequence (DNA): TGTGCCAGCAGCTTAAGAGGACAGGGTATTCGGGAGCAGTTCTTC. Its translation is CASSLRGQGIREQFF.

This chain connects TRBV18 to TRBJ2-5; maybe TRBD2 (5 bases). CDR1 is KGHSH and CDR2 is LQKENI in the germline V gene. Trimming left V 5 bases short and J 5 bases short, with 18 bases between. The CDR3 runs to 15 residues. The CDR3 reads CASSAPPGKSETQYF. The DNA for the CDR3 is TGTGCCAGCTCAGCCCCCCCCGGGAAGTCGGAGACCCAGTACTTC.

This clone has just one count. This chain links TRBV30 with TRBJ1-2; 8 bases are a match to TRBD1. The germline V gene has CDR1 GTSNPN and CDR2 SVGIG (reference sequence). This CDR3 contains 16 residues. V trimming: 2 bases; J trimming: 5 bases; junction bases outside the gene matches: 13. The CDR3 nucleotides read TGTGCCTGGAGTCCCCCAGGGGGCAGTTTAGTGTATGGCTACACCTTC. This translates into CAWSPPGGSLVYGYTF.